Listed below are T cell receptor beta chains from one sample, sequenced in a study of cytomegalovirus exposure and HLA in healthy donors. Assay: immunoSEQ multiplex PCR; the TCRdb copy retains only in-frame clones and omits some. There are about 60,000 clones in the sample; around 77% occur only once, and less than 5% lies in the top ten. Source material: PBMCs. These receptors were obtained from a woman under 40 in good health and CMV-seronegative. The CDR3 runs from the conserved cysteine through the conserved F or W. Fields, in order: clone size, V gene, D gene, CDR3 protein. D genes are given only for firm matches. A clone size is listed for some rows: how often the clone was seen (once, few, many), or a class if it is expanded.

>-|TRBV4-2|-
CASSQDPVVYSYEQYF
>-|TRBV4-3|-
CASSQDPGWADTQYF
>-|TRBV28|TRBD2
CASSPSGSMADTQYF
>once|TRBV5-6|TRBD1
CASGRGLDSPLHF
>-|TRBV30|TRBD2
CASGRATTEQFF
>-|TRBV29-1|TRBD2
CSVLEREIPYNEQFF
>-|TRBV5-6|-
CASSLGEGQYF
>-|TRBV27|-
CASRERNSPLHF
>-|TRBV29-1|-
CSVSRFDNEQFF
>few|TRBV7-6|-
CASSLAGGIDTQYF
>-|TRBV7-2|-
CASQPDFFVQFF
>-|TRBV5-4|-
CASSSNTEAFF
>-|TRBV6-5|TRBD2
CASSPAGGSYNEQFF
>once|TRBV30|-
CAWNLENLEQYF
>-|TRBV11-2|TRBD1
CASSQAPTGGNTEAFF
>-|TRBV7-9|TRBD1
CASSGRDRGFSAFF
>-|TRBV6-4|TRBD1
CASTKTAGTGNTGELFF
>-|TRBV28|TRBD1
CASSDPGQRYEQYF
>few|TRBV6-1|-
CASSESMNTEAFF
>once|TRBV7-9|TRBD2
CASSSTSGRTYEQYF
>once|TRBV29-1|TRBD1
CSVNRGRTEAFF
>few|TRBV15|-
CATSRDFQGPYF
>-|TRBV7-8|-
CASSLAGRNEQYF
>-|TRBV6-5|-
CASRGGPATNEKLFF
>-|TRBV27|-
CASSLRSGQETQYF
>few|TRBV30|TRBD1
CAWRRDRGELFF
>-|TRBV6-5|TRBD2
CASSQREKGNEQFF
>-|TRBV4-1|TRBD1
CASSQYSFPGQGNEKLFF
>-|TRBV13|-
CASSFIEAFF
>-|TRBV6-1|-
CASSGEVAGNTIYF
>-|TRBV4-2|TRBD2
CASSQPGGRTDTQYF
>-|TRBV5-6|-
CASSLARSQAQYF
>-|TRBV30|-
CAWSVGGAVQPQHF
>-|TRBV10-3|-
CAISDGTYNEQFF
>-|TRBV27|TRBD1
CASSWDRVQPQHF
>-|TRBV30|-
CAWSPDQGGYTF
>-|TRBV6-1|-
CASNYYSNQPQHF
>-|TRBV28|TRBD1
CASCTPGGSTEAFF
>-|TRBV18|-
CASSSQISSNQPQHF
>-|TRBV27|-
CASGGAYEQYF
>-|TRBV6-5|TRBD1
CASRLDRDVDNEQFF
>-|TRBV4-3|TRBD1
CASSQDIDRGIYNEQFF
>once|TRBV2|-
CASSESAGTYEQYF
>-|TRBV9|TRBD2
CASSSGGGAYNEQFF
>-|TRBV15|TRBD1
CATSHLKGGPEKLFF
>-|TRBV2|TRBD1
CASSFGRQGSGNTIYF
>-|TRBV30|-
CAWIARVTLSYTF
>-|TRBV29-1|TRBD1
CSVRGTGNQPQHF
>-|TRBV2|TRBD1
CASSATGGAFF
>-|TRBV29-1|-
CSAYSRGTEAFF